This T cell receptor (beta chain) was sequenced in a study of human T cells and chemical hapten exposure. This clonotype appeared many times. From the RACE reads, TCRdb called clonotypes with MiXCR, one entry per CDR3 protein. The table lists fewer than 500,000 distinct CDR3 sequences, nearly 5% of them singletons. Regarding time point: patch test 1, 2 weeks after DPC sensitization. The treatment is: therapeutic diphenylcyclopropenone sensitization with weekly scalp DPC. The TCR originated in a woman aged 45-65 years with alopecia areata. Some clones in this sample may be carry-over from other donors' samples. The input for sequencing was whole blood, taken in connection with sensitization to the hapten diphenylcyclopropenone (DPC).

CDR3 protein: CASSSGGPTDTQYF. Written as DNA, the CDR3 is TGCGCCAGCAGTTCGGGGGGGCCCACAGATACGCAGTATTTT. The genes are TRBV5-1 and TRBJ2-3, with 8 bases matching TRBD2. Germline trimming cut 5 bases from V and 2 bases from J; bases unmatched to any gene: 4. This CDR3 is 14 amino acids long. Germline CDR1 SGHRS, CDR2 YFSETQ.